The clone carrying this T cell receptor (beta chain) was found once. Its matching antigen is unknown. V trimming: 0 bases; J trimming: 4 bases; junction bases outside the gene matches: 7. CDR1 is SNHLY, CDR2 FYNNEI, per germline. The CDR3 runs 16 residues. Libraries were prepared by immunoSEQ multiplex PCR; TCRdb keeps only in-frame clonotypes and omits some of them. Among 200,000 or so clones listed, roughly 82% were seen once. This specimen belongs to a study of cytomegalovirus exposure and HLA in healthy donors. Notes on the study in general: Most TCR sequences proved rare, with some public TCRs found in many donors. Reports indicated that the classifier achieved high specificity and sensitivity in diagnosing cytomegalovirus status. Subsequent analysis revealed that first-cohort TCR clusters tended to co-occur in the roughly 120 validation repertoires. It was approximately 170 TCR beta chains that were listed as cytomegalovirus-associated.

The sequencing input was PBMCs. V is TRBV2 and J is TRBJ2-7, with 9 nucleotides matching TRBD1. The receptor comes from a man aged 18 to 29 in good health and CMV-seropositive. The CDR3: CASSEAYGTGRYEQYF. CDR3 DNA: TGTGCCAGCAGTGAAGCCTACGGGACAGGGAGGTACGAGCAGTACTTC.